The next 32 T cell receptor beta chains were all read from a single sample in a study of shared clonotypes between healthy human individuals. CD8 cells regarded as naive lacked CD45RO, were positively chosen for CCR7, and omitted terminally differentiated effector memory CD45RA+ cells. Sequencing used immunoSEQ multiplex PCR; TCRdb keeps in-frame clones, though not all of them. Of about 2.2 million clones listed, 90% to 95% were seen once; the top ten hold around 1.7%. The material sequenced was naive CD8+ T cells from PBMCs. These receptors all come from a man younger than 30 in good health. Some clones in this sample may be carry-over from other donors' samples.

The genes are TRBV6-1 and TRBJ2-5; perhaps TRBD1 as D (5 bases). The CDR3 has 12 amino acids. Trimming stripped 8 bases from V and 10 bases from J, with 17 bases between. Per germline, CDR1 MNHNS and CDR2 SASEGT. The CDR3 loop reads CASPGPSLIQYF. The CDR3 DNA is TGTGCCAGCCCAGGGCCGAGTCTGATCCAGTACTTC.

The V gene is TRBV27, the J gene TRBJ2-7; D might be TRBD2 (6 bases). CDR1 is MNHEY, CDR2 SMNVEV, per germline (reference sequence). The CDR3 contains 16 residues. Trimming cost V 0 bases and J 1 base, with 13 bases left between them. CDR3 residues: CASSLSRDWRSYEQYF. As DNA, the CDR3 is TGTGCCAGCAGTTTATCTCGGGACTGGCGATCCTACGAGCAGTACTTC.

V gene TRBV5-4 combines with J gene TRBJ2-1; 7 bases fit TRBD2. V gave up 0 bases and J gave up 10 bases; unmatched junction bases: 19. Looked up from germline, CDR1 is SGHNT and CDR2 is YYREEE (reference sequence). This CDR3 region has 18 residues. The CDR3 nucleotides are TGTGCCAGCAGCTTGGAGGTGGACTTGGGGGGAGGGCCTGAAGAGCAGTTCTTC. Translated: CASSLEVDLGGGPEEQFF.

The chain has TRBV6-6 and TRBJ2-3, with D perhaps assigned TRBD1 or TRBD2 (6 bases each). The length of the CDR3 is 16 residues. The V gene lost 0 bases and the J gene lost 0 bases, with 10 bases spanning the gap. CDR1 is MNHNY, CDR2 SVGAGI, per germline (reference sequence). The DNA for the CDR3 is TGTGCCAGCAGTTACTCGACGGGGGCCAGCACAGATACGCAGTATTTT. It encodes CASSYSTGASTDTQYF.

This chain joins TRBV19 and TRBJ1-1, with TRBD1 matching 7 bases. V dropped 6 bases and J dropped 5; count of bases not matched to a gene: 6. Looked up from germline, CDR1 is LNHDA and CDR2 is SQIVND (reference sequence). The CDR3 covers 13 residues. CDR3 amino acids: CASSQTGWTEAFF. The CDR3 DNA reads as TGTGCCAGTAGCCAGACAGGGTGGACTGAAGCTTTCTTT. The full variable domain, with the rest looked up from reference TRBV19 and TRBJ1-1, is DGGITQSPKYLFRKEGQNVTLSCEQNLNHDAMYWYRQDPGQGLRLIYYSQIVNDFQKGDIAEGYSVSREKKESFPLTVTSAQKNPTAFYLCASSQTGWTEAFFGQGTRLTVV.

The chain uses TRBV27 and TRBJ1-5; D gene uncertain. Germline CDR1 and CDR2: MNHEY and SMNVEV (reference sequence). The CDR3 contains 13 residues. Between the trimmed V and J ends, which lost 0 bases and 7 bases, there was a span of 7 bases. The CDR3 DNA reads as TGTGCCAGCAGTTTATCGGTGCAGCAGCCCCAGCATTTT. Amino acid sequence: CASSLSVQQPQHF.

V usage is TRBV23-1 and J usage is TRBJ2-7, with D perhaps TRBD1 or TRBD2 (5 bases each). TRBV23-1 is treated as an ORF (open reading frame) with a function not yet certain. V was cut by 4 bases and J by 7 bases, with 17 bases left in between. There are 14 residues in the CDR3. The DNA of the CDR3 is TGCGCCAGCAGTCGACTCGTCGAGAGGGGAGAGCAGTACTTC. Translating it yields CASSRLVERGEQYF.

The chain joins TRBV25-1 to TRBJ2-1, with D perhaps TRBD1 (6 bases). This CDR3 region has 16 residues. Germline lookup yields CDR1 MGHDK and CDR2 SYGVNS. The germline V and J ends were trimmed by 1 base and 5 bases, with 15 bases remaining between them. The CDR3 nucleotides are TGTGCCAGCAGTGAATCCGTACGACAGGCTAACAATGAGCAGTTCTTC. Residues: CASSESVRQANNEQFF.

The DNA for the CDR3 is TGCGCCAGCAGCTTGGAGGGGGGTACTATGAACACTGAAGCTTTCTTT. It yields the protein CASSLEGGTMNTEAFF. The chain recombines TRBV5-1 with TRBJ1-1; D might be TRBD1 (6 bases). Trimming stripped 0 bases from V and 0 bases from J, with 12 bases between. This CDR3 is 16 amino acids long. CDR1 SGHRS and CDR2 YFSETQ come from the germline V gene.

V is TRBV7-9 and J is TRBJ1-2; 7 bases are a match to TRBD1. CDR3 size: 13 residues. The ends lost 6 bases at V and 6 bases at J; junction bases unmatched: 7. Germline loops: CDR1 SEHNR, CDR2 FQNEAQ (reference sequence). CDR3 in amino acids: CASRADRIDGYTF. Written as DNA, the CDR3 is TGTGCCAGCAGAGCGGACAGGATTGATGGCTACACCTTC.

The J gene is TRBJ2-7, the V gene TRBV7-9, with D uncertain. Germline CDR1 SEHNR, CDR2 FQNEAQ (reference sequence). The CDR3 runs 13 residues. Trimming stripped 3 bases from V and 3 bases from J, with 9 bases between. The CDR3 region is CASSFSLGYEQYF. The CDR3 nucleotides read TGTGCCAGCAGCTTCTCCCTGGGCTACGAGCAGTACTTC.

As to this clone: Other nucleotide sequences from this sample produce the same CDR3. This chain uses TRBV27 with TRBJ2-1, with 7 positions matching TRBD1. Germline V gives CDR1 MNHEY, CDR2 SMNVEV (reference sequence). V trimming: 5 bases; J trimming: 0 bases; junction bases outside the gene matches: 4. The CDR3 sequence is 15 residues long. The DNA of the CDR3 is TGTGCCAGCAGTCCGGGACAGAGCTCCTACAATGAGCAGTTCTTC. It yields the protein CASSPGQSSYNEQFF.

DNA of the CDR3: TGCGCCAGCAGTGACTACGTATACGAGCAGTACTTC. Translating gives CASSDYVYEQYF. V and J are TRBV10-2 and TRBJ2-7, with D uncertain. Germline V gene data show CDR1 as WSHSY and CDR2 as SAAADI. This CDR3 is built from 12 residues. V lost 3 bases, J lost 4 bases, and 7 bases lay in between.

The CDR3 sequence: CASSSPGRGHEQYF. The CDR3 DNA follows: TGTGCCAGCAGTTCCCCGGGTCGGGGGCACGAGCAGTACTTC. V gene TRBV9 combines with J gene TRBJ2-7; the D call may be TRBD1 or TRBD2 (6 bases each). The germline CDR1 and CDR2 sequences are SGDLS and YYNGEE. V was shortened by 5 bases and J by 5 bases, with 17 bases between the two germline ends. This CDR3 spans 14 amino acids.

The V call is TRBV6-1, the J call TRBJ2-7; 9 bases align to TRBD2. CDR1 and CDR2 from the germline V gene are MNHNS and SASEGT. V lost 0 bases to trimming and J lost 6 bases; unmatched junction nucleotides: 9. This CDR3 is built from 16 residues. The CDR3: CASSEALAGGPGEQYF. The CDR3, as DNA: TGTGCCAGCAGTGAAGCGCTTGCGGGAGGGCCGGGCGAGCAGTACTTC.

The chain links TRBV19 to TRBJ1-5; TRBD1 might be the D (6 bases). This CDR3 has 15 amino acids. The V end lost 5 bases, the J end lost 5 bases, and 16 bases lay between the germline ends. Germline CDR1 reads LNHDA; CDR2 reads SQIVND (reference sequence). Written as DNA, the CDR3 is TGTGCCAGTAGTCCCCGGGGACATGGATATCAGCCCCAGCATTTT. It codes for CASSPRGHGYQPQHF. The full variable domain, rest sourced from reference TRBV19 and TRBJ1-5, is DGGITQSPKYLFRKEGQNVTLSCEQNLNHDAMYWYRQDPGQGLRLIYYSQIVNDFQKGDIAEGYSVSREKKESFPLTVTSAQKNPTAFYLCASSPRGHGYQPQHFGDGTRLSIL.

J is TRBJ2-1 and V is TRBV7-9; no clear D gene. The CDR3 spans 15 residues. V lost 2 bases and J lost 2, with 10 bases in between. Germline CDR1 reads SEHNR; CDR2 reads FQNEAQ (reference sequence). Here the CDR3 reads CASSLRTVTYNEQFF. CDR3 nucleotides: TGTGCCAGCAGCTTACGGACGGTTACCTACAATGAGCAGTTCTTC. The variable domain in full, completed from reference TRBV7-9 and TRBJ2-1, reads DTGVSQNPRHKITKRGQNVTFRCDPISEHNRLYWYRQTLGQGPEFLTYFQNEAQLEKSRLLSDRFSAERPKGSFSTLEIQRTEQGDSAMYLCASSLRTVTYNEQFFGPGTRLTVL.

The V and J genes are TRBV30 and TRBJ2-5; 9 bases align to TRBD2. The DNA end lines up better with TRBJ2-7; the J call may be wrong. The CDR3 consists of 13 residues. CDR1 is GTSNPN, CDR2 SVGIG, per germline (reference sequence). CDR3 region: CAWRGREGYEQYF. In DNA, the CDR3 is TGTGCCTGGCGTGGGCGGGAGGGCTACGAGCAGTACTTC.

The chain couples TRBV7-9 to TRBJ2-7; 9 bases line up with TRBD1. Trimming removed 2 bases from V and 3 bases from J; junction bases left unmatched: 8. CDR1 and CDR2 from the germline V gene are SEHNR and FQNEAQ (reference sequence). The CDR3 covers 16 residues. CDR3 protein: CASSLIAGQGVYEQYF. CDR3 DNA: TGTGCCAGCAGCTTAATCGCGGGACAGGGTGTCTACGAGCAGTACTTC.

The chain joins TRBV4-3 to TRBJ2-1, with 13 bases matching TRBD2. The junction had 4 bases not matched to a gene; V was cut back by 0 bases and J by 8 bases. The length of the CDR3 is 16 residues. The germline V gene has CDR1 LGHNA and CDR2 YSLEER. The CDR3 region has the DNA TGCGCCAGCAGCCAAGAAAGGACTAGCGGGAGCTATGAGCAGTTCTTC. Translating it yields CASSQERTSGSYEQFF.

DNA of the CDR3: TGCGCCAGCAGCCAAGTTCGGCGGGAGGGCCATACGGAGACCCAGTACTTC. This encodes CASSQVRREGHTETQYF. The chain combines TRBV4-1 with TRBJ2-5; TRBD2 matches at 9 bases. Germline assignment: CDR1 MGHRA and CDR2 YSYEKL. This CDR3 contains 17 residues. Trimming took 1 base from V and 5 from J; bases not matched to a gene: 11.

This chain connects TRBV9 to TRBJ1-4; D is possibly TRBD1 (5 bases). Trimming took off 1 base at V and 5 bases at J, with 12 bases between the two ends. The CDR3 has 15 amino acids. Germline CDR1 SGDLS, CDR2 YYNGEE. The CDR3 coding sequence is TGTGCCAGCAGCGTATCCGGGACCAGGAATGAAAAACTGTTTTTT. It translates to CASSVSGTRNEKLFF.

V is TRBV11-1 and J is TRBJ2-7, with 7 bases that match TRBD2. The CDR3 sequence is 15 residues long. The V segment lost 1 base and the J segment 2 bases; nucleotides outside the gene matches: 5. Germline lookup yields CDR1 SGHAT and CDR2 FQDESV (reference sequence). CDR3: CASSLGREDPYEQYF. In DNA form, the CDR3 reads TGTGCCAGCAGCTTAGGACGGGAGGACCCCTACGAGCAGTACTTC.

The chain links TRBV27 to TRBJ2-7; 8 bases align to TRBD1. The CDR3 runs 15 residues. The germline V gene encodes CDR1 MNHEY and CDR2 SMNVEV (reference sequence). V shed 6 bases, J shed 5 bases, and the junction held 12 bases outside the gene matches. For the CDR3, the DNA is TGTGCCAGCAGCGATACCGGGACAGGCTACCACGAGCAGTACTTC. This gives the protein CASSDTGTGYHEQYF.

This rearrangement joins TRBV19 to TRBJ2-1, with a tentative D call TRBD2 (5 bases). The CDR3 runs 15 residues. Trimming took off 1 base at V and 7 bases at J, with 14 bases between the two ends. CDR1 and CDR2 from the germline V gene are LNHDA and SQIVND (reference sequence). CDR3 nucleotides: TGTGCCAGTAGTATAGTAAGCGGTAGGCGGAATGAGCAGTTCTTC. Translating gives CASSIVSGRRNEQFF. The full variable domain, with the rest looked up from reference TRBV19 and TRBJ2-1, is DGGITQSPKYLFRKEGQNVTLSCEQNLNHDAMYWYRQDPGQGLRLIYYSQIVNDFQKGDIAEGYSVSREKKESFPLTVTSAQKNPTAFYLCASSIVSGRRNEQFFGPGTRLTVL.

A single count supports this clone. The chain employs TRBV19 and TRBJ2-1; 9 nucleotides agree with TRBD1. The trim removed 7 bases at V and 3 bases at J, leaving 1 base unmatched. The CDR3 contains 13 residues. CDR1 and CDR2 from the germline V gene are LNHDA and SQIVND (reference sequence). Here the CDR3 reads CASTGQGYNEQFF. The CDR3 DNA reads as TGTGCCAGTACGGGACAGGGCTACAATGAGCAGTTCTTC. Full variable domain (missing parts from reference TRBV19 and TRBJ2-1): DGGITQSPKYLFRKEGQNVTLSCEQNLNHDAMYWYRQDPGQGLRLIYYSQIVNDFQKGDIAEGYSVSREKKESFPLTVTSAQKNPTAFYLCASTGQGYNEQFFGPGTRLTVL.

This sequence joins TRBV11-2 and TRBJ2-7, with 12 bases that match TRBD2. V was clipped by 1 base and J by 4 bases; unmatched bases: 5. This CDR3 is built from 16 residues. CDR1 is SGHAT and CDR2 is FQNNGV in the germline V gene. This CDR3 is CASSLGLAGEWYEQYF. The CDR3 nucleotides read TGTGCCAGCAGCTTAGGACTAGCGGGAGAATGGTACGAGCAGTACTTC.

This clone was recorded once. V usage is TRBV6-1 and J usage is TRBJ2-5, with D possibly TRBD1 on 6 matching bases. From germline, CDR1 is MNHNS and CDR2 SASEGT. Trimming cost V 10 bases and J 11 bases, with 14 bases left between them. CDR3 length equals 10 residues. CDR3 residues: CATSRGGQYF. DNA for the CDR3: TGTGCCACCAGCAGAGGGGGACAGTACTTC.

This clone came up once. In the same sample, other DNA sequences code for this CDR3. The chain uses TRBV27 and TRBJ2-1, with 8 positions matching TRBD2. CDR3 length: 14 amino acids. The V gene end was trimmed by 6 bases and the J gene end by 4 bases; junction bases not matched to a gene: 5. Per germline, CDR1 MNHEY and CDR2 SMNVEV (reference sequence). CDR3 nucleotide sequence: TGTGCCAGCAGAACTAGCGGTGTATACAATGAGCAGTTCTTC. It is translated as CASRTSGVYNEQFF.

The CDR3 region is CSVEWDRVDYGYTF. The CDR3 nucleotides read TGCAGCGTTGAGTGGGACAGGGTTGACTATGGCTACACCTTC. The chain links TRBV29-1 to TRBJ1-2, with TRBD1 matching over 9 bases. Germline trimming cut 3 bases from V and 3 bases from J; bases unmatched to any gene: 5. This CDR3 spans 14 amino acids. The germline gives CDR1 SQVTM, CDR2 ANQGSEA.

V is TRBV7-8 and J is TRBJ2-1; weak D call: TRBD2 (6 bases). The CDR3 has 15 residues. From germline, CDR1 is SGHVS and CDR2 FQNEAQ. The V end was cut by 0 bases, the J end by 7 bases, with 13 bases between. The CDR3 DNA sequence: TGTGCCAGCAGCTTAGCGGGGGGAGTGGGGAATGAGCAGTTCTTC. This encodes CASSLAGGVGNEQFF.

The chain joins TRBV11-2 to TRBJ2-7, with unresolved D. Trimming stripped 0 bases from V and 3 bases from J, with 9 bases between. The CDR3 is 14 amino acids. Looked up from germline, CDR1 is SGHAT and CDR2 is FQNNGV. The CDR3 sequence: CASSLEGWGYEQYF. CDR3 DNA: TGTGCCAGCAGCTTAGAGGGATGGGGCTACGAGCAGTACTTC.